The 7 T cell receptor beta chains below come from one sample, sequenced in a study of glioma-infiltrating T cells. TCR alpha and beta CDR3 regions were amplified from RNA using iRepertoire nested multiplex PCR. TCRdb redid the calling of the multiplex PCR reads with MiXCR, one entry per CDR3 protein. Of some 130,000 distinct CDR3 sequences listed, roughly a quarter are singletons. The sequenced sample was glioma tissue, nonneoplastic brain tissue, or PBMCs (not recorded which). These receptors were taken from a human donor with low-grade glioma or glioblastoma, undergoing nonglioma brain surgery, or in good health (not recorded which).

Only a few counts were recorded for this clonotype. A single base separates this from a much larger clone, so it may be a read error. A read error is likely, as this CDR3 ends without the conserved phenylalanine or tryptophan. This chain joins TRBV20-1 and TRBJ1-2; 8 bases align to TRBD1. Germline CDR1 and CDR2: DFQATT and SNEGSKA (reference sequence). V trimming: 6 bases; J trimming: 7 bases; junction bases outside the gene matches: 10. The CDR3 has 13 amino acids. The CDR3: CSAQDRGLGGYTL. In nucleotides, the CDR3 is TGCAGTGCCCAAGACAGGGGTTTAGGTGGCTACACCCTC.

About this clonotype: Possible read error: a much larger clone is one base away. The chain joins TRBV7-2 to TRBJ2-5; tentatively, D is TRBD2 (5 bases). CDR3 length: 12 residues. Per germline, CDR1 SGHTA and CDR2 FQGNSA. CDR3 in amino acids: CASSLEGETRYF. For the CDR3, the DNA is TGTGCCAGCAGCTTAGAGGGAGAGACCCGGTACTTC.

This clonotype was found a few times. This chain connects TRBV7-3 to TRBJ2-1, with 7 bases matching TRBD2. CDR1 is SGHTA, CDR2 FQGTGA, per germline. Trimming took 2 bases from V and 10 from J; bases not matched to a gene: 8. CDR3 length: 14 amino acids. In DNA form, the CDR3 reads TGTGCCAGCAGCTTAGATGGCGGGGGAAGGGAGCAGTTCTTC. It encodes CASSLDGGGREQFF.

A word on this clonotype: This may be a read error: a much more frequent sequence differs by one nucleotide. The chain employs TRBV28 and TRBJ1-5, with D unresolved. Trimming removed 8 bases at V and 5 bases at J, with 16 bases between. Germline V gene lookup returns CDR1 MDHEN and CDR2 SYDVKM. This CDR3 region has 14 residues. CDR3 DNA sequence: TGTGCCAGCGTCCCTGGGCAGTTTCATCAGCCCCAGCATTTT. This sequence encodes CASVPGQFHQPQHF. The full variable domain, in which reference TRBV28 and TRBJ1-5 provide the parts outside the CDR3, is DVKVTQSSRYLVKRTGEKVFLECVQDMDHENMFWYRQDPGLGLRLIYFSYDVKMKEKGDIPEGYSVSREKKERFSLILESASTNQTSMYLCASVPGQFHQPQHFGDGTRLSIL.

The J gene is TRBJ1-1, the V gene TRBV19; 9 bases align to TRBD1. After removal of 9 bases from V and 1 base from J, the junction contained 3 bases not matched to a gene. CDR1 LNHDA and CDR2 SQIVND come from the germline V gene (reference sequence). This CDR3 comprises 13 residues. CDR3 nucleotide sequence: TGTGCCAGCCAGACAGGGGGGAACACTGAAGCTTTCTTT. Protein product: CASQTGGNTEAFF.

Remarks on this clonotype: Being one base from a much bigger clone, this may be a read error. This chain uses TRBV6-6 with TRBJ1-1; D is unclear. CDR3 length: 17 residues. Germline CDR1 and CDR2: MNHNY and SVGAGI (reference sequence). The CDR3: CASSYSSGGFKNTGAFF. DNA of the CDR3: TGTGCCAGCAGTTACTCGAGTGGAGGGTTCAAGAACACTGGAGCTTTCTTT.

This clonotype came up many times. CDR3 in amino acids: CASSLSANYGYTF. Here the CDR3 DNA reads TGTGCCAGCAGTTTATCAGCTAACTATGGCTACACCTTC. The J gene is TRBJ1-2, the V gene TRBV27, with D uncertain. The germline V and J ends were trimmed by 0 bases and 0 bases, with 2 bases remaining between them. The CDR3 consists of 13 residues. Germline V CDR1 and CDR2: MNHEY, SMNVEV (reference sequence).